This T cell receptor (beta chain) was recovered during a study of blood T cell repertoires in COVID-19. In the study overall: Specimens from acute and convalescent COVID-19 originated in the United States, Italy and Spain.

Trimming stripped 6 bases from V and 10 bases from J, with 12 bases between. Germline lookup yields CDR1 SGHDN and CDR2 FVKESK. The CDR3 is 11 residues long. In the study's own analysis: Reference gene primer amplification yielded estimated nucleated cell counts. Some clones are missing from TCRdb's copy, which holds only in-frame ones; the method was immunoSEQ multiplex PCR. D and trimming were read from the DNA, whereas the V and J calls and clone size are those reported in that table. Among 70,000 to 95,000 clones listed, approximately 92% were seen once. The chain combines TRBV14 with TRBJ1-2; no clear D gene. The source material was peripheral blood. The receptor was derived from a woman aged 60 to 75 with active COVID-19. The CDR3 sequence is CASSQTGPYTF. In DNA, the CDR3 is TGTGCCAGCAGTCAGACTGGCCCCTACACCTTC.